This TCR beta chain came from a study of blood T cell repertoires in COVID-19. Study in general: Both acute and convalescent COVID-19 samples were obtained from the United States, Italy and Spain. In each case, the material was cDNA or gDNA derived from T cells, B-cell-depleted T cells, or PBMCs.

Methods used by the authors: Amplifying reference gene primers gave estimates of nucleated cell counts. Generated by immunoSEQ multiplex PCR, the TCRdb table keeps only in-frame clones and is missing some. Clonal size and the V and J genes are those of that table, whereas D and trimming came from the DNA. The repertoire holds 25,000 to 35,000 clones, roughly 78% seen once, with around a fifth in the top ten. V dropped 3 bases and J dropped 7 bases, with 19 bases sitting between them. Looked up from germline, CDR1 is SGHTA and CDR2 is FQGNSA. The CDR3 spans 16 residues. The receptor was derived from a boy aged 2 to 10 with active or convalescent COVID-19. The rearrangement uses TRBV7-2 and TRBJ1-5; tentative D call: TRBD1 (5 bases). The material sequenced was peripheral blood. The CDR3 DNA follows: TGTGCCAGCAGCTTTTGGGGGAGGGGCCAGGGACAGCCCCAGCATTTT. Its protein product is CASSFWGRGQGQPQHF.